The 18 T cell receptor beta chains given below trace back to one sample, sequenced in a study of PD-L1 blockade in urothelial cancer. Sequencing used immunoSEQ multiplex PCR; TCRdb keeps in-frame clones, though not all of them. The sample holds about 26,000 clones, approximately 86% seen once. This sample comprised PBMCs, obtained around atezolizumab (anti-PD-L1) treatment. These receptor sequences come from a man in his fifties or sixties with urothelial cancer.

The V call is TRBV5-4, the J call TRBJ2-7; D possibly corresponds to TRBD1 (6 bases). Trimming shortened V by 4 bases and J by 4 bases, and 18 bases separated the two germline ends. Germline V gene data show CDR1 as SGHNT and CDR2 as YYREEE (reference sequence). The CDR3 has 15 amino acids. CDR3 region: CASSLVGLGGYEQYF. In DNA form, the CDR3 reads TGTGCCAGCAGCCTGGTGGGTTTAGGGGGTTACGAGCAGTACTTC.

The rearrangement uses TRBV7-3 and TRBJ1-1; no firm D call. This CDR3 contains 14 residues. The V and J ends lost 4 bases and 8 bases respectively, with 17 bases between them. Germline CDR1 SGHTA, CDR2 FQGTGA. The CDR3 is CASSSAGSGEEAFF. CDR3 DNA sequence: TGTGCCAGCAGCTCCGCCGGGAGTGGGGAAGAAGCTTTCTTT.

The table lists this clone with a count of one. This chain uses TRBV7-2 with TRBJ1-3, with D perhaps matching TRBD1 (6 bases). V was trimmed by 4 bases and J by 2 bases, leaving 9 bases between them. Germline loops: CDR1 SGHTA, CDR2 FQGNSA. The CDR3 is 14 residues long. The CDR3 spells CASSSRGTGNTIYF. In DNA, the CDR3 is TGTGCCAGCAGCTCCAGGGGAACTGGAAACACCATATATTTT. The full variable domain, with the rest looked up from reference TRBV7-2 and TRBJ1-3, is GAGVSQSPSNKVTEKGKDVELRCDPISGHTALYWYRQSLGQGLEFLIYFQGNSAPDKSGLPSDRFSAERTGGSVSTLTIQRTQQEDSAVYLCASSSRGTGNTIYFGEGSWLTVV.

CDR3 sequence reads: CASSLALSSKSYEQYF. The CDR3 nucleotides are TGCGCCAGCAGCTTGGCCCTGAGCTCAAAGAGCTACGAGCAGTACTTC. The J gene is TRBJ2-7, the V gene TRBV5-1; D remains ambiguous. CDR1 and CDR2 (germline): SGHRS, YFSETQ. The CDR3 has 16 amino acids. The germline V and J ends were trimmed by 0 bases and 3 bases, with 16 bases remaining between them.

V gene TRBV5-5 combines with J gene TRBJ1-5; 9 bases are shared with TRBD1. The V segment lost 1 base and the J segment 6 bases; nucleotides outside the gene matches: 2. Germline V gives CDR1 SGHKS, CDR2 YYEKEE (reference sequence). CDR3 length: 14 residues. CDR3 sequence reads: CASSLTGGGQPQHF. CDR3 nucleotides: TGTGCCAGCAGCTTGACAGGGGGCGGTCAGCCCCAGCATTTT. Using reference TRBV5-5 and TRBJ1-5 for the parts outside the CDR3, the full variable domain is DAGVTQSPTHLIKTRGQQVTLRCSPISGHKSVSWYQQVLGQGPQFIFQYYEKEERGRGNFPDRFSARQFPNYSSELNVNALLLGDSALYLCASSLTGGGQPQHFGDGTRLSIL.

This chain connects TRBV5-4 to TRBJ2-2; 8 bases match TRBD2. Germline-derived CDR1 and CDR2 are SGHNT and YYREEE (reference sequence). The CDR3 spans 15 residues. V lost 4 bases, J lost 6 bases, and 8 bases stayed unmatched. The CDR3 coding sequence is TGTGCCAGCAGCCCTTGGGCTAGCGGGCCCGGGGAGCTGTTTTTT. It codes for CASSPWASGPGELFF.

This chain links TRBV5-5 with TRBJ1-5; no clear D gene. The germline V and J ends were trimmed by 2 bases and 10 bases, with 10 bases remaining between them. The germline V gene has CDR1 SGHKS and CDR2 YYEKEE (reference sequence). The CDR3 is 12 amino acids. The CDR3: CASSLDSGPQHF. The CDR3 DNA sequence: TGTGCCAGCAGCTTAGATTCTGGCCCCCAGCATTTT. The variable domain in full, completed from reference TRBV5-5 and TRBJ1-5, reads DAGVTQSPTHLIKTRGQQVTLRCSPISGHKSVSWYQQVLGQGPQFIFQYYEKEERGRGNFPDRFSARQFPNYSSELNVNALLLGDSALYLCASSLDSGPQHFGDGTRLSIL.

CDR3 loop: CASSSTGGEQYF. CDR3 bases: TGTGCCAGCAGCTCAACAGGGGGCGAGCAGTACTTC. This chain uses TRBV7-9 with TRBJ2-7; 8 positions match TRBD1. Germline CDR1 is SEHNR and CDR2 is FQNEAQ (reference sequence). V was pared by 4 bases and J by 6 bases, with 2 bases of the junction left unmatched. CDR3 length: 12 residues.

The chain has TRBV19 and TRBJ1-5, with D perhaps TRBD1 (5 bases). This CDR3 region has 17 residues. Trimming removed 5 bases at V and 0 bases at J, with 17 bases between. Germline CDR1 reads LNHDA; CDR2 reads SQIVND (reference sequence). The CDR3 nucleotides read TGTGCCAGTAGTCGAAGAACTCAGGGCTATAGCAATCAGCCCCAGCATTTT. Translating gives CASSRRTQGYSNQPQHF. Using reference TRBV19 and TRBJ1-5 for the parts outside the CDR3, the full variable domain is DGGITQSPKYLFRKEGQNVTLSCEQNLNHDAMYWYRQDPGQGLRLIYYSQIVNDFQKGDIAEGYSVSREKKESFPLTVTSAQKNPTAFYLCASSRRTQGYSNQPQHFGDGTRLSIL.

This chain connects TRBV27 to TRBJ1-1; TRBD1 agrees at 8 bases. The CDR3 runs 15 residues. The trim removed 1 base at V and 5 bases at J, leaving 6 bases unmatched. Germline V gene sequence: CDR1 MNHEY, CDR2 SMNVEV (reference sequence). The DNA for the CDR3 is TGTGCCAGCAGTTTATTAGCAGGGGGCGCGACTGAAGCTTTCTTT. Translation gives CASSLLAGGATEAFF.

The chain links TRBV5-1 to TRBJ2-2; TRBD2 matches at 11 bases. The CDR3 length is 16 residues. Trimming cost V 3 bases and J 4 bases; bases outside gene matches: 5. The germline V gene encodes CDR1 SGHRS and CDR2 YFSETQ. The CDR3, as DNA: TGCGCCAGCAGCTCTCTAGCGGGGGGTTCCACCGGGGAGCTGTTTTTT. Protein: CASSSLAGGSTGELFF.

The chain combines TRBV7-9 with TRBJ1-3; TRBD1 matches 7 bases. The CDR3 is 15 residues long. Germline V CDR1 and CDR2: SEHNR, FQNEAQ (reference sequence). V lost 3 bases and J lost 0; bases outside the gene matches: 2. The CDR3 spells CASSFGTASGNTIYF. As DNA, the CDR3 is TGTGCCAGCAGCTTTGGGACAGCCTCTGGAAACACCATATATTTT.

The chain has TRBV15 and TRBJ2-7, with 12 bases fitting TRBD2. V was pared by 0 bases and J by 6 bases, with 9 bases of the junction left unmatched. Germline CDR1 LNHNV, CDR2 YYDKDF (reference sequence). The CDR3 has 17 amino acids. The CDR3 coding sequence is TGTGCCACCAGCAGAGATGCAGGACTAGCGGGATCGGGCGAGCAGTACTTC. Its protein is CATSRDAGLAGSGEQYF.

The chain joins TRBV6-1 to TRBJ1-6; D might be TRBD1 (6 bases). The CDR3 runs 14 residues. The V gene's germline CDR1 is MNHNS and CDR2 SASEGT. Trimming removed 11 bases at V and 0 bases at J, with 11 bases between. CDR3 sequence reads: CASTGSSYNSPLHF. In nucleotides, the CDR3 is TGTGCCTCGACAGGTTCCTCCTATAATTCACCCCTCCACTTT.

The chain links TRBV25-1 to TRBJ2-7; D may be TRBD1 (6 bases). CDR3 length equals 14 residues. V shed 1 base and J shed 8 bases, with 15 bases lying between them. Germline V gene sequence: CDR1 MGHDK, CDR2 SYGVNS. CDR3 protein: CASSEFTGSAKQYF. The CDR3 DNA is TGTGCCAGCAGTGAATTCACAGGGTCCGCGAAGCAGTACTTC.

The rearrangement uses TRBV9 and TRBJ1-6, with D unclear. CDR3 length equals 14 residues. Germline V gives CDR1 SGDLS, CDR2 YYNGEE. Trimming pared 5 bases from V and 3 bases from J, leaving 9 bases between. The CDR3 nucleotides are TGTGCCAGCAGTCCTCGGGGCTATAATTCACCCCTCCACTTT. Protein: CASSPRGYNSPLHF. The full variable domain, with the rest looked up from reference TRBV9 and TRBJ1-6, is DSGVTQTPKHLITATGQRVTLRCSPRSGDLSVYWYQQSLDQGLQFLIQYYNGEERAKGNILERFSAQQFPDLHSELNLSSLELGDSALYFCASSPRGYNSPLHFGNGTRLTVT.

The V call is TRBV7-6, the J call TRBJ1-3; the match to TRBD1 covers 8 bases. V was pared by 4 bases and J by 5 bases, with 4 bases of the junction left unmatched. This CDR3 is built from 14 residues. Germline CDR1 SGHVS, CDR2 FNYEAQ. The CDR3 region is CASSSGQERNTIYF. The CDR3 nucleotides are TGTGCCAGCAGCTCGGGACAGGAAAGAAACACCATATATTTT.

The J gene is TRBJ2-3, the V gene TRBV5-1; 8 bases agree with TRBD1. Germline CDR1 SGHRS, CDR2 YFSETQ. V dropped 3 bases and J dropped 2; count of bases not matched to a gene: 2. CDR3 size: 14 residues. CDR3 sequence reads: CASSSGQVTDTQYF. CDR3 in DNA: TGCGCCAGCAGCTCGGGACAGGTCACAGATACGCAGTATTTT.